This is a list of T cell receptor beta chains from one sample in a study of blood T cell repertoires in COVID-19. Clones were read by immunoSEQ multiplex PCR, and TCRdb kept only the in-frame ones, dropping some. Of 110,000 or so clones listed, about nine tenths are singletons. The sequencing input was peripheral blood. The source is a woman between 45 and 60 years old with acute or convalescent COVID-19. CDR3s include the opening cysteine and the closing phenylalanine or tryptophan. Each record gives: J gene, V gene, D gene, clone size, CDR3 protein, CDR3 DNA. A D gene is named only where the DNA matches it firmly. The size of a clone is reported for some rows only, either as once, few or many, or as a class for expanded clones.

TRBJ1-3	TRBV30	-	-	CACGGSGNTIYF	TGTGCCTGCGGGGGTTCTGGAAACACCATATATTTT
TRBJ2-5	TRBV6-6	-	-	CASSLTLQETQYF	TGTGCCAGCAGCCTGACACTCCAAGAGACCCAGTACTTC
TRBJ1-5	TRBV28	TRBD1	few	CASSFGQGVKQPQHF	TGTGCCAGCAGTTTCGGACAGGGGGTAAAGCAGCCCCAGCATTTT
TRBJ1-1	TRBV9	TRBD1	once	CASSKRDRAGTEAFF	TGTGCCAGCAGCAAACGGGACAGGGCGGGCACTGAAGCTTTCTTT
TRBJ1-1	TRBV30	TRBD1	-	CAWSPQGVRDTEAFF	TGTGCCTGGAGTCCCCAGGGGGTTCGGGACACTGAAGCTTTCTTT
TRBJ2-7	TRBV18	-	-	CASSPSGSSDEQYF	TGTGCCAGCTCACCTTCGGGATCGTCAGACGAGCAGTACTTC
TRBJ1-2	TRBV12-5	TRBD1	-	CASGLVNSGRGTCYTF	TGTGCTAGTGGTTTGGTAAATTCGGGCAGGGGGACGTGCTACACCTTC
TRBJ2-1	TRBV2	TRBD2	-	CASRGKRSSGGDYNEQFF	TGTGCCAGCAGGGGCAAAAGGTCTAGCGGGGGGGATTACAATGAGCAGTTCTTC
TRBJ2-3	TRBV9	TRBD2	-	CASSAIGTSGVSTDTQYF	TGTGCCAGCAGCGCGATTGGGACTAGCGGAGTTAGCACAGATACGCAGTATTTT
TRBJ1-2	TRBV2	-	-	CASSERTRASYGYTF	TGTGCCAGCAGTGAAAGGACCAGGGCGAGCTATGGCTACACCTTC
TRBJ2-1	TRBV19	-	-	CASSGVVGGGSYNEQFF	TGTGCCAGTAGTGGGGTCGTGGGGGGAGGCTCCTACAATGAGCAGTTCTTC
TRBJ1-6	TRBV7-8	-	-	CASSSQFNSPLHF	TGTGCCAGCAGCTCACAATTTAATTCACCCCTCCACTTT
TRBJ1-2	TRBV6-2/TRBV6-3	-	-	CASSYSRYGYTF	TGTGCCAGCAGTTACTCGAGATATGGCTACACCTTC
TRBJ1-1	TRBV10-2	TRBD1	-	CATHDRVDEAFF	TGCGCCACCCATGACAGGGTTGATGAAGCTTTCTTT
TRBJ2-3	TRBV5-8	TRBD1	-	CASSSGQGYTDTQYF	TGTGCCAGCAGCTCGGGACAGGGTTACACAGATACGCAGTATTTT
TRBJ1-2	TRBV4-1	-	-	CASSQPTNYGYTF	TGCGCCAGCAGCCAACCCACTAACTATGGCTACACCTTC
TRBJ2-1	TRBV6-5	TRBD2	-	CASSYGRGADEQFF	TGTGCCAGCAGTTACGGGCGGGGGGCAGATGAGCAGTTCTTC
TRBJ2-2	TRBV7-9	-	-	CASSLLAGVHTGELFF	TGTGCCAGCAGCTTATTAGCAGGGGTCCACACCGGGGAGCTGTTTTTT
TRBJ2-1	TRBV6-4	-	-	CASRVLKSEQFF	TGTGCCAGCAGGGTCTTAAAGAGTGAGCAGTTCTTC
TRBJ2-2	TRBV5-8	TRBD1	-	CASSYDRGQGTGELFF	TGTGCCAGCAGCTACGACAGGGGGCAAGGGACCGGGGAGCTGTTTTTT
TRBJ2-7	TRBV3-1/TRBV3-2	TRBD2	-	CASSPVGSGRISYEQYF	TGTGCCAGCAGCCCCGTTGGTAGCGGGAGGATCTCCTACGAGCAGTACTTC
TRBJ1-1	TRBV27	-	-	CASSSVPPEAFF	TGTGCCAGCAGTTCTGTACCTCCTGAGGCTTTCTTT
TRBJ1-2	TRBV7-3	TRBD1	-	CASSVPGTGGDGYTF	TGTGCCAGCAGCGTACCCGGGACAGGGGGCGATGGCTACACCTTC
TRBJ2-2	TRBV5-6	-	-	CASSRPWQGGVTGELFF	TGTGCCAGCAGCAGGCCCTGGCAGGGGGGTGTCACCGGGGAGCTGTTTTTT
TRBJ1-4	TRBV5-1	-	-	CASSADSYGNEKLFF	TGCGCCAGCAGCGCGGACAGTTACGGTAATGAAAAACTGTTTTTT
TRBJ2-1	TRBV3-1/TRBV3-2	-	-	CASSQYSRGSSYNEQFF	TGTGCCAGCAGCCAATACTCTAGAGGTAGCTCCTACAATGAGCAGTTCTTC
TRBJ2-3	TRBV7-3	TRBD2	once	CASSSGAGGPADTQYF	TGTGCCAGCAGCTCAGGAGCGGGGGGGCCGGCAGATACGCAGTATTTT
TRBJ1-5	TRBV25-1	-	-	CASSTGRQPQHF	TGTGCCAGCAGCACAGGGAGACAGCCCCAGCATTTT
TRBJ1-2	TRBV7-2	TRBD1	-	CASSLGGQGTYGYTF	TGTGCCAGCAGCTTAGGGGGACAGGGCACATATGGCTACACCTTC
TRBJ2-1	TRBV7-9	-	-	CASIHPKQGTGQFF	TGTGCCAGCATCCACCCCAAACAGGGAACCGGGCAGTTCTTC
TRBJ1-2	TRBV29-1	TRBD1	-	CSVETGGAGYTF	TGCAGCGTGGAGACAGGGGGCGCGGGCTACACCTTC
TRBJ1-1	TRBV19	TRBD1	-	CASSIFYRSGTGGRNTEAFF	TGTGCCAGTAGTATATTTTATCGTTCTGGGACAGGGGGCAGGAACACTGAAGCTTTCTTT
TRBJ1-1	TRBV7-9	-	-	CASSWGLGGTEAFF	TGTGCCAGCAGCTGGGGCTTAGGGGGCACTGAAGCTTTCTTT
TRBJ2-1	TRBV4-2	-	-	CASSQVGGDVWNEQFF	TGTGCCAGCAGCCAAGTAGGAGGGGATGTATGGAATGAGCAGTTCTTC
TRBJ1-2	TRBV10-3	-	-	CAISVNGGAGYGYTF	TGTGCCATCAGCGTCAACGGGGGGGCAGGTTATGGCTACACCTTC
TRBJ2-3	TRBV2	TRBD1	-	CASSEGTGLDTQYF	TGTGCCAGCAGTGAAGGGACAGGTCTAGATACGCAGTATTTT
TRBJ2-7	TRBV7-9	TRBD1	-	CASSLLASGQGDYEQYF	TGTGCCAGCAGCTTACTCGCCTCGGGACAGGGCGACTACGAGCAGTACTTC
TRBJ1-6	TRBV25-1	-	-	CASMGTRYGNNSPLHF	TGTGCCAGCATGGGGACAAGATACGGGAATAATTCACCCCTCCACTTT
TRBJ1-1	TRBV7-9	-	-	CASSTKGGAGEGYTEAFF	TGTGCCAGCAGCACAAAGGGAGGGGCGGGCGAAGGGTACACTGAAGCTTTCTTT
TRBJ1-5	TRBV27	-	-	CASSLGRDYPQHF	TGTGCCAGCAGTTTGGGCAGGGACTACCCCCAGCATTTT
TRBJ1-1	TRBV19	-	-	CASGYTEAFF	TGTGCCTCAGGGTACACTGAAGCTTTCTTT
TRBJ1-1	TRBV28	-	-	CASSLRGTEAFF	TGTGCCAGCAGTTTGCGCGGAACTGAAGCTTTCTTT
TRBJ2-1	TRBV7-2	TRBD2	-	CASITQWASGDNEQFF	TGTGCCAGCATAACCCAATGGGCTAGCGGGGACAATGAGCAGTTCTTC
TRBJ2-3	TRBV10-3	TRBD2	-	CAISVGGGSTDTQYF	TGTGCCATCAGCGTTGGGGGGGGTAGCACAGATACGCAGTATTTT
TRBJ1-3	TRBV7-2	-	-	CASSFTGNMAGNTIYF	TGTGCCAGCAGCTTTACAGGGAATATGGCTGGAAACACCATATATTTT
TRBJ1-5	TRBV6-2/TRBV6-3	TRBD1	-	CASSYWGQGDQPQHF	TGTGCCAGCAGTTACTGGGGACAGGGCGATCAGCCCCAGCATTTT
TRBJ2-2	TRBV18	TRBD2	-	CASSLTGTSGSKKTGELFF	TGTGCCAGCTCACTTACCGGGACTAGCGGGAGCAAAAAAACCGGGGAGCTGTTTTTT
TRBJ2-1	TRBV18	TRBD2	-	CASSASGGYIEQFF	TGTGCCAGCTCAGCAAGCGGGGGTTACATTGAGCAGTTCTTC
TRBJ1-2	TRBV28	-	-	CASSPRDYGYTF	TGTGCCAGCAGCCCCAGGGACTATGGCTACACCTTC
TRBJ1-3	TRBV3-1/TRBV3-2	TRBD1	-	CASSPLDRGNTIYF	TGTGCCAGCAGCCCCCTGGACAGGGGAAACACCATATATTTT
TRBJ2-2	TRBV19	-	once	CASSIVNMNTGELFF	TGTGCCAGTAGTATAGTGAACATGAACACCGGGGAGCTGTTTTTT
TRBJ2-2	TRBV5-1	-	-	CASTGSNTGELFF	TGCGCCAGCACAGGGTCGAACACCGGGGAGCTGTTTTTT